The clone carrying this T cell receptor (beta chain) came up many times. The sample comes from a study of T cells in Graves' hyperthyroidism and ophthalmopathy. RNA transcripts provided the source from which TCR beta CDR3 regions were amplified. HTBI primers drove first-round RT-PCR of the TCR CDR3. One entry per CDR3 protein, called by TCRdb with MiXCR from the multiplex PCR reads. The table lists some 350,000 distinct CDR3 sequences, under 20% of them singletons. V shed 2 bases, J shed 10 bases, and the junction held 13 bases outside the gene matches. Germline loops: CDR1 MNHNS, CDR2 SASEGT. The CDR3 contains 17 residues. Exclusion of a patient resulted from uncontrolled infection, other autoimmune disease, pregnancy or lactation. PBMCs were derived from about 9.1 ml fresh peripheral blood.

The sequencing input was blood. J is TRBJ1-6 and V is TRBV6-1; 8 nucleotides line up with TRBD1. This receptor was obtained from a woman under 30 with Graves' hyperthyroidism. CDR3 in amino acids: CASSESAGGEGGSPLHF. The CDR3 DNA sequence: TGTGCCAGCAGTGAATCGGCAGGGGGCGAGGGAGGATCACCCCTCCACTTT.